This T cell receptor beta chain is drawn from a study of vaccination and CD4 T cells after COVID-19. For the study at large: Convalescent donors: six male, four female; seven Caucasian, two Asian, one multiracial, two Hispanic. Either a CEFX pool, an HIV-1 Nef pool, or no peptide was added to control cultures.

The CDR3 has 15 amino acids. Germline CDR1 and CDR2: SGHRS and YFSETQ. V was shortened by 0 bases and J by 5 bases, with 14 bases between the two germline ends. This clonotype came up once. Its antigen is unidentified. Noted treatment: approximately 9-day PBMC culture with coronavirus spike peptide pools or control peptides (ViraFEST assay). Whole-study findings and limits: The study sampled relatively few convalescent patients and omitted early post-infection timepoints.

Once obtained from cultured CD4+ T cells, the DNA was sequenced using the Oncomine TCR Beta short-read assay. TCRdb re-called the PCR reads through MiXCR, storing one row per CDR3 protein. Of around 19,000 distinct CDR3 sequences in the sample, 43% were seen once. This chain joins TRBV5-1 and TRBJ1-2; tentatively, D is TRBD1 (6 bases). This receptor was obtained from a human donor who had recovered from COVID-19. Sequencing was done on a sample of CD4+ T cells from blood, cultured in vitro. The CDR3 DNA reads TGCGCCAGCAGCTTGGCCCCAGGGGTAATATATGGCTACACCTTC. This encodes CASSLAPGVIYGYTF.